These 21 T cell receptor beta chains were sequenced from one sample in a study of CD8+CD57+ T cells in acquired aplastic anemia listed by TCRdb under 2018. TCRdb records Illumina HiSeq 2000 as the sequencer. Profiling of TCR beta VDJ combinations and CDR3 sequences used genomic DNA as the template. Using fastp trimming at Q25 and MiXCR clonotype assembly, TCRdb reanalyzed the public sequencing data and kept in-frame beta chains. Identical CDR3 proteins give one entry, which carries the most common genes and DNA. The table for this sample lists approximately 260,000 distinct CDR3 sequences; about 80% of them were counted only once. Less than 50% of the sample lies in the top ten. Flow cytometry had shown CD8+CD57+ cell expansion in the patients selected for sequencing. Material for sequencing was sorted CD4+, CD8+, or CD8+CD57+ T cells (not recorded which) from PBMCs. Receptors were obtained from a human donor with aplastic anemia.

The table lists this clonotype with a count of one. V gene TRBV5-4 combines with J gene TRBJ2-5; 8 nucleotides align to TRBD2. Germline V CDR1 and CDR2: SGHNT, YYREEE (reference sequence). Trimming at V came to 2 bases and at J to 2 bases, leaving 5 bases not matched to a gene. This CDR3 comprises 15 residues. The CDR3 DNA sequence: TGTGCCAGCAGCTTTGCTAGCGGGTCTCAAGAGACCCAGTACTTC. As protein: CASSFASGSQETQYF.

There are a few counts of this clonotype. The rearrangement links TRBV20-1 to TRBJ2-1; D is undetermined. This CDR3 is built from 14 residues. CDR1 DFQATT and CDR2 SNEGSKA come from the germline V gene (reference sequence). V lost 6 bases, J lost 12 bases, and 24 bases lay in between. In DNA form, the CDR3 reads TGCAGTGCCCCGAGGCACCCCGAAGCCGCTTCGCAGTTCTTC. Protein product: CSAPRHPEAASQFF.

This rearrangement joins TRBV11-3 to TRBJ2-3; D ambiguous. The CDR3 is 15 amino acids. V was pared by 0 bases and J by 0 bases, with 7 bases between. Germline CDR1 is SGHNT and CDR2 is YENEEA. CDR3 bases: TGTGCCAGCAGCTTAGAGCTGGCAAGCACAGATACGCAGTATTTT. Translation gives CASSLELASTDTQYF.

Comment on this clonotype: Given the absence of the conserved phenylalanine or tryptophan at the CDR3 end, a read error is likely. The DNA is left out, because the CDR3 cannot be placed on it with certainty; the CDR3 is given as TCRdb lists it. The chain is built from TRBV7-9 and TRBJ2-3. The CDR3 spans 13 residues, counting both ends. The germline gives CDR1 SEHNR, CDR2 FQNEAQ (reference sequence). CDR3 loop: CASSLGSQHQHFG.

On this clonotype: Compared with germline, one end of the junction differs, possibly owing to a read error. This chain uses TRBV2 with TRBJ2-3, with 8 bases aligning to TRBD2. Germline lookup yields CDR1 SNHLY and CDR2 FYNNEI. This CDR3 is 15 amino acids long. Written as DNA, the CDR3 is TGTGCCAGCAGTGCGGGGGGGGGGGCGAACACTGAAGCGTACTTT. It is translated as CASSAGGGANTEAYF.

CDR3 nucleotides: TGTGCCAGCAGCTTAGGGGGAGTTTCCGGGGCCAACGTGTTTTTT. Translation gives CASSLGGVSGANVFF. V usage is TRBV7-9 and J usage is TRBJ1-4; possibly TRBD1 for D (5 bases). CDR1 and CDR2 from the germline V gene are SEHNR and FQNEAQ (reference sequence). V was cut by 1 base and J by 15 bases, with 21 bases left in between. This CDR3 spans 15 amino acids.

The chain joins TRBV7-3 to TRBJ2-5; D is perhaps TRBD1 or TRBD2 (5 bases each). Trimming removed 5 bases from V and 3 bases from J, with 16 bases in between. CDR1 is SGHTA and CDR2 is FQGTGA in the germline V gene. This CDR3 has 15 residues. CDR3 DNA: TGTGCCAGCAGCAATGAGGCCGGGGCTGAAGAGACCCAGTACTTC. Amino acid sequence: CASSNEAGAEETQYF.

The chain couples TRBV19 to TRBJ2-7, with 9 bases lining up with TRBD2. The J call may not be correct, given that the DNA end is closer to TRBJ2-1. Germline CDR1 is LNHDA and CDR2 is SQIVND (reference sequence). CDR3 size: 15 residues. CDR3: CASGLTSGCSYEQFF. The CDR3 DNA reads TGTGCCTCAGGACTCACTAGCGGGTGCTCCTATGAGCAGTTCTTC.

The V call is TRBV24-1, the J call TRBJ1-5; D may be TRBD1 (6 bases). Germline CDR1 reads KGHDR; CDR2 reads SFDVKD. The CDR3 is 13 amino acids. V lost 9 bases to trimming and J lost 7 bases, with 15 bases between them. The CDR3 DNA reads TGTGCCACCGCCCGACAGGATGGACAGCCCCAGCATTTT. Residues: CATARQDGQPQHF.

The genes are TRBV9 and TRBJ1-2; 7 nucleotides align to TRBD1. V lost 2 bases, J lost 12 bases, and 16 bases stayed unmatched. This CDR3 contains 15 residues. Germline assignment: CDR1 SGDLS and CDR2 YYNGEE. For the CDR3, the DNA is TGTGCCAGCAGCGTGACAGGGACCGGGGCCAACGTCCACACCTTC. It yields the protein CASSVTGTGANVHTF. Full variable domain (outside the CDR3, taken from reference TRBV9 and TRBJ1-2): DSGVTQTPKHLITATGQRVTLRCSPRSGDLSVYWYQQSLDQGLQFLIQYYNGEERAKGNILERFSAQQFPDLHSELNLSSLELGDSALYFCASSVTGTGANVHTFGSGTRLTVV.

V and J are TRBV5-8 and TRBJ2-7; weak D call: TRBD2 (5 bases). This CDR3 has 16 residues. Trimming stripped 4 bases from V and 3 bases from J, with 20 bases between. Germline-derived CDR1 and CDR2 are SGHTS and YDEGEE. In DNA, the CDR3 is TGTGCCAGCAGCCAAGTTACTAGTTCCCTCCTCTACGAGCAGTACGTC. This gives the protein CASSQVTSSLLYEQYV.

CDR3 nucleotide sequence: TGTGCCAGCAGCTTAGCGGCAGATACCGATTCGCTGTATTTT. It yields the protein CASSLAADTDSLYF. This rearrangement joins TRBV9 to TRBJ2-3, with D perhaps TRBD2 (6 bases). This CDR3 has 14 residues. Trimming shortened V by 4 bases and J by 14 bases, and 23 bases separated the two germline ends. Germline V gene data show CDR1 as SGDLS and CDR2 as YYNGEE. The full variable domain, its missing parts supplied by reference TRBV9 and TRBJ2-3, is DSGVTQTPKHLITATGQRVTLRCSPRSGDLSVYWYQQSLDQGLQFLIQYYNGEERAKGNILERFSAQQFPDLHSELNLSSLELGDSALYFCASSLAADTDSLYFGPGTRLTVL.

The chain carries TRBV12-3 or TRBV12-4 and TRBJ2-5; D not resolved. The CDR3 contains 14 residues. Trimming stripped 7 bases from V and 2 bases from J, with 14 bases between. CDR3 region: CASIKGSEQETQYF. The DNA of the CDR3 is TGTGCCAGCATCAAAGGCAGCGAGCAAGAGACCCAGTACTTC.

The chain carries TRBV19 and TRBJ1-4, with TRBD1 identical over 9 bases. Germline trimming cut 7 bases from V and 5 bases from J; bases unmatched to any gene: 5. Per the germline V gene, CDR1 is LNHDA and CDR2 is SQIVND (reference sequence). The CDR3 contains 14 residues. The CDR3 DNA reads as TGTGCCAGTACGGACAGGGGACGAAATGAAAAACTGTTTTTT. Its protein is CASTDRGRNEKLFF.

The chain employs TRBV7-9 and TRBJ2-3; 9 bases agree with TRBD2. V lost 4 bases to trimming and J lost 13 bases; unmatched junction nucleotides: 12. The germline CDR1 and CDR2 sequences are SEHNR and FQNEAQ (reference sequence). The CDR3 is 14 residues long. The CDR3 reads CASSSAGGPSTEYF. For the CDR3, the DNA is TGTGCCAGCAGCTCGGCGGGAGGGCCGAGCACGGAGTATTTT.

The V call is TRBV7-8, the J call TRBJ2-1; maybe TRBD2 (5 bases). Looked up from germline, CDR1 is SGHVS and CDR2 is FQNEAQ. Trimming stripped 2 bases from V and 11 bases from J, with 19 bases between. The CDR3 loop spans 15 amino acids. CDR3: CASSLTGGPYTQQFF. DNA for the CDR3: TGTGCCAGCAGCTTAACGGGCGGGCCCTACACGCAGCAGTTCTTC.

The table lists this clonotype with a count of one. CDR3 sequence: CASSADTDSTASPLHF. As DNA, the CDR3 is TGTGCCAGCAGCGCTGATACAGACTCGACTGCCTCACCCCTCCACTTT. This chain joins TRBV7-2 and TRBJ1-6; the D is unclear. The CDR3 loop spans 16 amino acids. V lost 5 bases to trimming and J lost 10 bases, with 21 bases between them. CDR1 is SGHTA and CDR2 is FQGNSA in the germline V gene.

Points on this clonotype: The conserved closing phenylalanine or tryptophan is absent in this CDR3, likely reflecting a read error. The limits of the CDR3 on the DNA are not certain, so only TCRdb's listed CDR3 is given. The genes are TRBV7-3 and TRBJ2-3. Germline V gives CDR1 SGHTA, CDR2 FQGTGA. The CDR3 is made up of 13 amino acids, end residues included. CDR3: CASSEGAEGYTFG.

Only a few counts were recorded for this clonotype. V is TRBV9 and J is TRBJ2-7; D is uncertain. Germline CDR1 and CDR2: SGDLS and YYNGEE. The CDR3 covers 15 residues. V was trimmed by 0 bases and J by 1 base, leaving 11 bases between them. This chain's CDR3 is CASSVGTALSYEQYV. The CDR3 DNA sequence: TGTGCCAGCAGCGTAGGGACCGCCCTTTCCTACGAGCAGTACGTC.

Here the CDR3 reads CSARSTSGDGGTDTQYF. CDR3 nucleotide sequence: TGCAGTGCTCGATCGACTAGCGGGGACGGGGGCACAGATACGCAGTATTTT. V is TRBV20-1 and J is TRBJ2-3; 11 bases align to TRBD2. CDR1 DFQATT and CDR2 SNEGSKA come from the germline V gene (reference sequence). The CDR3 sequence is 17 residues long. The V gene end was trimmed by 5 bases and the J gene end by 1 base; junction bases not matched to a gene: 11.

The sample holds a few counts of this clonotype. The chain links TRBV24-1 to TRBJ2-7; D assignment may be TRBD1 or TRBD2 (5 bases each). CDR1 KGHDR and CDR2 SFDVKD come from the germline V gene. There are 13 residues in the CDR3. Deletions cut 2 bases from V and 4 bases from J, with 8 bases between. CDR3 in DNA: TGTGCCACCAGTGATTCGGGACGTTACGAGCAGTACTTC. Its translation is CATSDSGRYEQYF.